These T cell receptor beta chains were read from a single sample in a study of T cells after yellow fever vaccination. TCRdb fed the 5' RACE reads into MiXCR, producing one record per CDR3 protein. The table lists 250,000 to 400,000 distinct CDR3 sequences, approximately 4% of them singletons. This sample comprised PBMCs, obtained 5 days after the yellow fever booster vaccination. These TCRs come from a man younger than 35 who received the YFV17D yellow fever vaccine. Both conserved end residues are part of each CDR3. Each record gives: V gene, clone size, D gene, J gene, CDR3 protein, CDR3 DNA. A D gene is named only where the DNA matches it firmly. Size is omitted from some rows. Given values are once, few, many or a class for expanded clones.

V: TRBV5-1; size: .; D: TRBD1; J: TRBJ1-3; CDR3: CASSLVGQVSGNTIYF; DNA: TGCGCCAGCAGCTTGGTGGGACAGGTCTCTGGAAACACCATATATTTT
V: TRBV7-3; size: few; D: TRBD2; J: TRBJ2-5; CDR3: CASSLTPREKETQYF; DNA: TGTGCCAGCAGCTTAACTCCGCGGGAGAAAGAGACCCAGTACTTC
V: TRBV9; size: few; D: TRBD1; J: TRBJ1-3; CDR3: CASSVDNDRAGNTIYF; DNA: TGTGCCAGCAGCGTAGATAACGACAGGGCTGGAAACACCATATATTTT
V: TRBV7-9; size: .; D: .; J: TRBJ2-3; CDR3: CASSLSRETDTQYF; DNA: TGTGCCAGCAGCTTATCCCGGGAAACGGATACGCAGTATTTT
V: TRBV4-2; size: many; D: .; J: TRBJ1-1; CDR3: CASSQGSDEAFF; DNA: TGTGCCAGCAGCCAAGGGTCAGATGAAGCTTTCTTT
V: TRBV6-5; size: few; D: .; J: TRBJ2-6; CDR3: CASSYGGPSSGANVLTF; DNA: TGTGCCAGCAGTTACGGGGGACCAAGTTCTGGGGCCAACGTCCTGACTTTC
V: TRBV7-6; size: few; D: TRBD2; J: TRBJ2-3; CDR3: CASSMTSGGAVPDTQYF; DNA: TGTGCCAGCAGCATGACTAGCGGGGGGGCCGTACCAGATACGCAGTATTTT
V: TRBV11-2; size: .; D: .; J: TRBJ2-1; CDR3: CASSLSGDPNEQFF; DNA: TGTGCCAGCAGCTTATCGGGGGATCCCAATGAGCAGTTCTTC
V: TRBV18; size: .; D: .; J: TRBJ2-7; CDR3: CASSLATASYEQYF; DNA: TGTGCCAGCTCTCTCGCGACAGCCTCCTACGAGCAGTACTTC
V: TRBV20-1; size: few; D: TRBD1; J: TRBJ1-2; CDR3: CSALGLGQGPNYGYTF; DNA: TGCAGTGCTTTAGGGCTGGGACAGGGCCCTAACTATGGCTACACCTTC
V: TRBV5-1; size: many; D: TRBD2; J: TRBJ2-3; CDR3: CASTETSGGMYGDTQYF; DNA: TGCGCCAGCACCGAGACTAGCGGGGGGATGTACGGAGATACGCAGTATTTT
V: TRBV5-1; size: .; D: .; J: TRBJ2-2; CDR3: CASSLEQGWTGELFF; DNA: TGCGCCAGCAGCTTGGAACAGGGATGGACCGGGGAGCTGTTTTTT
V: TRBV9; size: many; D: .; J: TRBJ2-5; CDR3: CASSAEHWAQETQYF; DNA: TGTGCCAGCAGCGCGGAACATTGGGCTCAAGAGACCCAGTACTTC
V: TRBV12-3/TRBV12-4; size: many; D: .; J: TRBJ2-6; CDR3: CASSFPSGEVNVLTF; DNA: TGTGCCAGCAGTTTTCCCTCGGGGGAGGTCAACGTCCTGACTTTC
V: TRBV4-3; size: few; D: .; J: TRBJ1-4; CDR3: CASSQFVTNEKLFF; DNA: TGCGCCAGCAGCCAATTTGTAACTAATGAAAAACTGTTTTTT
V: TRBV6-5; size: .; D: .; J: TRBJ1-5; CDR3: CASSYSAGGRQPQHF; DNA: TGTGCCAGCAGTTACTCCGCGGGGGGGCGGCAGCCCCAGCATTTT
V: TRBV7-9; size: many; D: .; J: TRBJ2-2; CDR3: CASSLDVGVNTGELFF; DNA: TGTGCCAGCAGCTTAGATGTAGGGGTCAACACCGGGGAGCTGTTTTTT
V: TRBV6-5; size: few; D: TRBD1; J: TRBJ2-1; CDR3: CASSSGTGNGMDTDEQFF; DNA: TGTGCCAGCAGTTCCGGGACAGGTAACGGCATGGACACCGATGAGCAGTTCTTC
V: TRBV5-5; size: few; D: .; J: TRBJ2-7; CDR3: CASSYWDSPNEQYF; DNA: TGTGCCAGCAGCTATTGGGATAGTCCCAACGAGCAGTACTTC
V: TRBV19; size: .; D: .; J: TRBJ2-2; CDR3: CASSISRPYTGELFF; DNA: TGTGCCAGTAGTATTTCCAGGCCTTACACCGGGGAGCTGTTTTTT
V: TRBV5-1; size: few; D: .; J: TRBJ1-3; CDR3: CASSLEGVRRSGNTIYF; DNA: TGCGCCAGCAGCTTGGAAGGGGTGCGCCGGTCTGGAAACACCATATATTTT
V: TRBV7-2; size: .; D: TRBD1; J: TRBJ2-1; CDR3: CATRQGHNEQFF; DNA: TGTGCCACCCGACAGGGACACAATGAGCAGTTCTTC
V: TRBV7-3; size: few; D: .; J: TRBJ1-3; CDR3: CASSPGAGNTIYF; DNA: TGTGCCAGCAGCCCAGGGGCTGGAAACACCATATATTTT
V: TRBV7-9; size: many; D: .; J: TRBJ2-5; CDR3: CASSLAGKETQYF; DNA: TGTGCCAGCAGCTTAGCGGGAAAAGAGACCCAGTACTTC
V: TRBV28; size: few; D: TRBD1; J: TRBJ2-3; CDR3: CASTSPGTGLLLDTQYF; DNA: TGTGCCAGCACCTCTCCGGGGACAGGGTTATTGTTAGATACGCAGTATTTT
V: TRBV4-3; size: few; D: TRBD1; J: TRBJ1-2; CDR3: CASSQGTGSYGYTF; DNA: TGCGCCAGCAGCCAAGGGACAGGGTCTTATGGCTACACCTTC
V: TRBV4-1; size: few; D: .; J: TRBJ2-1; CDR3: CASSPGRGTYNEQFF; DNA: TGCGCCAGCAGTCCCGGGCGTGGAACGTACAATGAGCAGTTCTTC
V: TRBV28; size: few; D: .; J: TRBJ2-3; CDR3: CASSSRGTGLGNTQYF; DNA: TGTGCCAGCAGTTCCCGTGGGACGGGGCTAGGGAATACGCAGTATTTT
V: TRBV7-2; size: few; D: TRBD2; J: TRBJ2-1; CDR3: CASSLVGRRGGAYNEQFF; DNA: TGTGCCAGCAGCTTAGTTGGACGGCGGGGGGGAGCCTACAATGAGCAGTTCTTC
V: TRBV3-1; size: many; D: TRBD1; J: TRBJ2-5; CDR3: CASCLLPGQSKTQYF; DNA: TGTGCCAGCTGCCTTCTCCCGGGACAGTCCAAGACCCAGTACTTC
V: TRBV5-1; size: .; D: TRBD1; J: TRBJ1-1; CDR3: CASSTRTGETEAFF; DNA: TGCGCCAGCAGCACTAGGACAGGGGAAACTGAAGCTTTCTTT
V: TRBV5-1; size: .; D: .; J: TRBJ2-7; CDR3: CASSSLARDEQYF; DNA: TGCGCCAGCAGCTCGCTAGCAAGGGACGAGCAGTACTTC
V: TRBV10-3; size: .; D: .; J: TRBJ2-1; CDR3: CAITLGGSSSYNEQFF; DNA: TGTGCCATCACCCTCGGGGGCTCGAGCTCCTACAATGAGCAGTTCTTC
V: TRBV7-2; size: few; D: TRBD1; J: TRBJ1-1; CDR3: CASSYTRQGARAFF; DNA: TGTGCCAGCAGCTACACCCGACAGGGGGCGAGGGCTTTCTTT
V: TRBV5-1; size: many; D: TRBD1; J: TRBJ2-2; CDR3: CASSFDRVLTGELFF; DNA: TGCGCCAGCAGCTTCGACAGGGTTTTGACCGGGGAGCTGTTTTTT
V: TRBV7-2; size: many; D: .; J: TRBJ1-4; CDR3: CASSLGQGSGRKLFF; DNA: TGTGCCAGCAGCTTAGGGCAGGGCTCGGGACGGAAACTGTTTTTT
V: TRBV7-2; size: .; D: .; J: TRBJ2-1; CDR3: CASSLGSARGNEQFF; DNA: TGTGCCAGCAGCTTAGGGTCTGCTCGGGGGAATGAGCAGTTCTTC
V: TRBV27; size: few; D: .; J: TRBJ1-3; CDR3: CASSEGGGAGNTIYF; DNA: TGTGCCAGCAGTGAAGGAGGAGGGGCTGGAAACACCATATATTTT
V: TRBV6-5; size: .; D: .; J: TRBJ1-5; CDR3: CASSYSTPPNQPQHF; DNA: TGTGCCAGCAGTTACTCCACCCCCCCGAATCAGCCCCAGCATTTT
V: TRBV4-1; size: .; D: .; J: TRBJ1-4; CDR3: CASSQGTLGRSNEKLFF; DNA: TGCGCCAGCAGCCAGGGGACATTGGGACGCTCTAATGAAAAACTGTTTTTT
V: TRBV7-9; size: many; D: TRBD1; J: TRBJ1-1; CDR3: CASSFTQGAEAFF; DNA: TGTGCCAGCAGCTTTACCCAGGGGGCTGAAGCTTTCTTT
V: TRBV12-3/TRBV12-4; size: .; D: .; J: TRBJ1-3; CDR3: CASSNRSGNTIYF; DNA: TGTGCCAGCAGTAACAGGTCTGGAAACACCATATATTTT
V: TRBV3-1; size: few; D: .; J: TRBJ2-2; CDR3: CASSRKGGTGELFF; DNA: TGTGCCAGCAGCCGGAAGGGGGGAACCGGGGAGCTGTTTTTT
V: TRBV4-3; size: many; D: TRBD1; J: TRBJ2-3; CDR3: CASSQDGDRSTDTQYF; DNA: TGCGCCAGCAGCCAAGATGGGGACAGGAGCACAGATACGCAGTATTTT
V: TRBV7-9; size: many; D: .; J: TRBJ1-2; CDR3: CASSLDALRNYGYTF; DNA: TGTGCCAGCAGCTTAGATGCCCTACGGAACTATGGCTACACCTTC
V: TRBV5-1; size: many; D: .; J: TRBJ1-1; CDR3: CASSLFYSSNTEAFF; DNA: TGCGCCAGCAGCTTATTTTACAGCTCAAACACTGAAGCTTTCTTT
V: TRBV29-1; size: few; D: .; J: TRBJ1-1; CDR3: CSVEGGLGNTEAFF; DNA: TGCAGCGTCGAGGGGGGACTCGGGAACACTGAAGCTTTCTTT
V: TRBV23-1; size: many; D: TRBD2; J: TRBJ2-3; CDR3: CASSQGSGETDTQYF; DNA: TGCGCCAGCAGTCAAGGTAGCGGGGAGACAGATACGCAGTATTTT
V: TRBV7-3; size: many; D: .; J: TRBJ1-2; CDR3: CASSPDSSSNYGYTF; DNA: TGTGCCAGCAGCCCCGACAGTAGTTCTAACTATGGCTACACCTTC
V: TRBV4-2; size: .; D: .; J: TRBJ1-2; CDR3: CASSRNPWKANYGYTF; DNA: TGTGCCAGCAGTCGAAACCCTTGGAAGGCTAACTATGGCTACACCTTC
V: TRBV12-3/TRBV12-4; size: many; D: .; J: TRBJ1-2; CDR3: CASSLGSGYTF; DNA: TGTGCCAGCAGTTTAGGGAGTGGCTACACCTTC
V: TRBV6-6; size: .; D: .; J: TRBJ1-2; CDR3: CASSEYGYTF; DNA: TGTGCCAGCAGTGAATATGGCTACACCTTC
V: TRBV24-1; size: few; D: .; J: TRBJ2-2; CDR3: CATSPSWGGSGELFF; DNA: TGTGCCACCAGTCCATCCTGGGGGGGCTCCGGGGAGCTGTTTTTT